This passage covers 5 T cell receptor beta chains from one sample sequenced in a study of T cells in Graves' hyperthyroidism and ophthalmopathy. There were TCR beta CDR3 regions amplified from RNA transcripts. TCR CDR3 regions were first amplified by RT-PCR with HTBI primers. TCRdb reprocessed the multiplex PCR reads with MiXCR, giving one entry per CDR3 protein. Of around 450,000 distinct CDR3 sequences in the sample, roughly 15% were seen once. The source material was blood. These TCRs come from a woman aged 18-30 years with Graves' hyperthyroidism.

V usage is TRBV12-3 or TRBV12-4 and J usage is TRBJ2-5; TRBD2 agrees at 9 bases. V dropped 3 bases and J dropped 6; count of bases not matched to a gene: 5. This CDR3 spans 14 amino acids. This CDR3 reads CASSFRAGGKTQYF. The CDR3 DNA reads as TGTGCCAGCAGTTTTCGAGCGGGAGGCAAGACCCAGTACTTC.

The sample holds many counts of this clonotype. The chain joins TRBV28 to TRBJ1-2; a weak D match, TRBD1 (6 bases). Germline-derived CDR1 and CDR2 are MDHEN and SYDVKM. V lost 3 bases, J lost 6 bases, and 8 bases lay in between. The CDR3 is 12 amino acids. Here the CDR3 DNA reads TGTGCCAGCAGTTTTTCAGGGGATGGCTACACCTTC. Its translation: CASSFSGDGYTF.

V gene TRBV28 combines with J gene TRBJ2-1; D may be TRBD1 (6 bases). Germline CDR1 and CDR2: MDHEN and SYDVKM. With 4 bases removed from V and 6 bases from J, the gap between germline ends came to 16 bases. The CDR3 sequence is 15 residues long. CDR3 nucleotides: TGTGCCAGCAGTTCCACCCCCAGGGGCCCCAATGAGCAGTTCTTC. Its translation is CASSSTPRGPNEQFF.

This clonotype came up many times. The chain carries TRBV3-1 and TRBJ1-2; the D gene is possibly TRBD1 (5 bases). V gave up 4 bases and J gave up 2 bases, with 11 bases separating them. The CDR3 length is 14 residues. Germline assignment: CDR1 LGHDT and CDR2 YNNKEL (reference sequence). CDR3 coding DNA: TGTGCCAGCAGCCCCCCGGGGCAGAACTATGGCTACACCTTC. It encodes CASSPPGQNYGYTF.

This clonotype was counted many times. The chain recombines TRBV30 with TRBJ2-1, with D tentatively TRBD1 (6 bases). V was shortened by 5 bases and J by 7 bases, with 12 bases between the two germline ends. The CDR3 covers 12 residues. Germline CDR1 is GTSNPN and CDR2 is SVGIG (reference sequence). This chain's CDR3 is CAWLVQGNEQFF. CDR3 in DNA: TGTGCCTGGCTGGTCCAGGGGAATGAGCAGTTCTTC.